This TCR beta chain was recorded in a study of OX40 agonist ivuxolimab in advanced cancers. In germline, CDR1 is MGHDK, CDR2 SYGVNS. The CDR3 consists of 14 residues. V was shortened by 3 bases and J by 2 bases, with 10 bases between the two germline ends. The study's findings and limits: Antigen specificity of clonally expanded peripheral T cells was not established. Among patients with partial responses at 0.1-3.0 mg/kg, clonal expansion was among the lowest.

Turning to this clone: The antigen is unknown.

Assay used: immunoSEQ multiplex PCR; TCRdb lists only in-frame clones, some missing. The profile covers about 42,000 clones, with roughly 86% appearing a single time and about 15% taken by the ten largest. The clonotype was recovered from an adult with an advanced solid tumor such as melanoma, head and neck, liver or kidney cancer. The V gene is TRBV25-1, the J gene TRBJ2-5; maybe TRBD2 (5 bases). Sequencing was performed on CD4+ or CD8+ T cells sorted from blood, taken in a trial of the OX40 agonist ivuxolimab. The CDR3 spells CASSDIREQETQYF. The CDR3 bases are TGTGCCAGCAGTGACATACGGGAACAAGAGACCCAGTACTTC.